These 5 T cell receptor beta chains came from one sample sequenced in a study of CD8 T cells in ankylosing spondylitis. General observations from the study: Characteristic of ankylosing spondylitis blood, it appeared, was a TCR beta motif comprising eight highly homologous variants.

Their cognate antigens are unknown. Each CDR3 protein is one row after TCRdb ran MiXCR on the 5' RACE reads. The repertoire holds 750,000 to 850,000 distinct CDR3 sequences, with roughly 10% as singletons. Sequenced input: blood, either unsorted or a sorted T cell fraction (not recorded which). The receptors were gathered from a male donor with ankylosing spondylitis.

The V call is TRBV28, the J call TRBJ1-5, with a tentative D call TRBD1 (6 bases). CDR3 length equals 17 residues. V was clipped by 6 bases and J by 3 bases, with 21 bases between them. Looked up from germline, CDR1 is MDHEN and CDR2 is SYDVKM. The CDR3 region is CASRAPGHLVFNQPQHF. The CDR3 nucleotides are TGTGCCAGCAGGGCGCCGGGACACCTAGTCTTCAATCAGCCCCAGCATTTT.

This chain joins TRBV12-3 or TRBV12-4 and TRBJ2-2; 7 bases are a match to TRBD2. V gave up 4 bases and J gave up 1 base; unmatched junction bases: 3. The CDR3 contains 15 residues. This CDR3 reads CASSSVAGNTGELFF. The CDR3 DNA sequence: TGTGCCAGCAGTTCTGTAGCGGGGAACACCGGGGAGCTGTTTTTT.

The chain links TRBV7-6 to TRBJ2-1; D ambiguous. Germline values: CDR1 SGHVS, CDR2 FNYEAQ. Trimming stripped 1 base from V and 6 bases from J, with 16 bases between. There are 16 residues in the CDR3. The CDR3 reads CASSLGVSSIPNEQFF. The CDR3 DNA is TGTGCCAGCAGCTTAGGTGTGTCCTCGATCCCCAATGAGCAGTTCTTC.

This clonotype was recorded many times. The junction and the germline gene differ at one end; a read error may be behind it. The J gene is TRBJ2-1, the V gene TRBV7-2, with no clear D. CDR3 length equals 15 residues. Germline assignment: CDR1 SGHTA and CDR2 FQGNSA. For the CDR3, the DNA is TGTGCCAGCAGCTTAAACATAAACTCCAACAATGAGCAGTTCTTC. This sequence encodes CASSLNINSNNEQFF.

The V gene is TRBV10-2, the J gene TRBJ2-5; D is undetermined. V shed 2 bases and J shed 5 bases, with 27 bases lying between them. This CDR3 has 19 amino acids. CDR1 and CDR2 from the germline V gene are WSHSY and SAAADI. CDR3 DNA sequence: TGCGCCAGCAGTGAGAGAGTAGGCGGAGACGGGTTCACCGCGGAGACCCAGTACTTC. It codes for CASSERVGGDGFTAETQYF.